This TCR beta chain was recorded in a study of T cell responses to AZD1222 COVID-19 vaccine (dated by TCRdb to the early 2020s). Regarding the research as a whole: A total of approximately 230 trial participants underwent TCR sequencing, of whom 207 received two doses of AZD1222 and about 26 received two doses of the MenACWY control vaccine. Trial participants were enrolled by age into 18-55, 56-69 and 70-plus year subgroups, with approximately 150, 28 and 58 TCR-sequenced participants respectively.

To note about this clone: The antigen this receptor binds is unknown. Per-nucleotide qualities are absent, and no much larger clonotype sits a single base away. This same CDR3 is encoded by further DNA sequences in the sample.

The CDR3 regions of human TCRbeta chains were analyzed by immunosequencing. The paper's processing steps were these. TCRs in the repertoires were compared against a reference library of SARS-CoV-2-specific TCRs that had been generated with the MIRA antigen-specificity platform. Breadth was defined as the fraction of unique TCRs that were SARS-CoV-2-associated, and depth was defined as the fraction of total T cells that were SARS-CoV-2-associated. Using the MIRA data, each spike-specific TCR was assigned both to the spike region to which the TCR was reactive and to a CD4 or CD8 class. Log10-transformed breadth and depth values were compared by one-way ANOVA with Sidak's multiple comparisons tests. TCRdb re-hosts the immuneACCESS table, in-frame sequences only. Its copies lack some clones; in the studies checked, an unresolved V gene accounts for under half of them, and the cause for the rest is not known. The V and J calls and clone size were taken over from that table, and D and trimming were inferred from the DNA. The sample contains some 78,000 clones, about four fifths of them found a single time. The ten largest clones add up to 1.3% of the sample.

According to the study, the label for this sample's time point signals: about 28 days (+/-7) after the second vaccine dose. AZD1222 recipients with second doses at about 4 weeks or about 12 weeks were pooled, because spike-specific TCR depth and breadth did not differ between schedules. Samples from vaccinated people were obtained from the UK trials COV001 and COV002, which included a single-blind randomized controlled phase 2/3 trial of AZD1222 (ChAdOx1 nCoV-19) in healthy adults. Trial participant PBMC samples were collected at day 0 and day 28 after the second dose for TCRbeta chain sequencing. The CDR3 goes from the cysteine to the phenylalanine over 13 residues. Left in the record is the CDR3 DNA by itself, 39 bases read in frame from the first base. CDR1 and CDR2, per the germline V gene, are SGHRS and YFSETQ. Relative to germline, V is 0 bases shorter and J is 2 bases shorter, with 4 bases between their ends.

What the research found in general, with its limitations: Participants were mostly white British, with more females than males. The authors suggested clonal diversity may have been underestimated. Conclusions about previously exposed vaccinees are limited because only five or six AZD1222 recipients were SARS-CoV-2 seropositive at baseline. Epitopes outside the regions mutated in the B.1.351 and B.1.1.7 variants were reportedly recognized by nearly half of the unique spike-specific TCRs. Because no samples from the day 14 peak response were available, repertoires could be characterized only after the peak T cell response. After two AZD1222 doses, spike-specific TCR breadth and depth were significantly higher than at day 0 and than in MenACWY recipients. The vaccine-associated CD4 TCRs covered the entire spike protein, and the dominant responses fell in regions 160-218 and 743-854. The 56-69-year group was small, and its depth increase did not reach significance, likely because of low power.

The source of this sequence is an adult who received the AZD1222 COVID-19 vaccine. This specimen consisted of peripheral blood, obtained 28 days after the second AZD1222 dose. The chain couples TRBV5-1 to TRBJ2-3; no confident D gene assignment can be made. The DNA is TGCGCCAGCAGCTTGGGGTCCACAGATACGCAGTATTTT. Protein translation: CASSLGSTDTQYF.